The present entry profiles one T cell receptor beta chain with its context. The antigen is undetermined. TCRdb processed the 5' RACE reads anew with MiXCR; each CDR3 protein has one entry. The table records some 220,000 distinct CDR3 sequences, around 7.9% of them present only once. This entry comes from a study of CD8 T cells in ankylosing spondylitis. Broader study findings: Several highly homologous variants made up a TCR beta motif, and this motif appeared characteristic of ankylosing spondylitis blood.

The V segment lost 5 bases and the J segment 8 bases; nucleotides outside the gene matches: 6. This CDR3 is built from 13 residues. Germline V gives CDR1 DFQATT, CDR2 SNEGSKA (reference sequence). This clonotype was sampled from a male donor with ankylosing spondylitis. V is TRBV20-1 and J is TRBJ2-1; TRBD1 agrees at 10 bases. The sample was blood, either unsorted or a sorted T cell fraction (not recorded which). DNA of the CDR3: TGCAGTGCTTTCCGGGACAGGGGCGATGAGCAGTTCTTC. Its translation is CSAFRDRGDEQFF.